This TCR beta chain appears in the sequencing data of a study of T-cell reconstitution after alpha-beta-depleted transplantation in children. This clonotype was observed a handful of times. The ends were cut back, 3 bases at V and 3 bases at J, with 8 bases in the middle. The CDR3 sequence is 13 residues long. Molecular barcoding with unique molecular identifiers was used for the TCRbeta library. TCRdb analysed the PCR reads with MiXCR anew, one entry per CDR3 protein. Of some 490,000 distinct CDR3 sequences listed, 9.5% to 15% are singletons. Sequenced here: PBMCs from the stem cell graft donor, sampled from the stem cell graft. This chain links TRBV12-3 or TRBV12-4 with TRBJ1-1; no clear D gene. The source is a human donor who donated a stem cell graft to a child with combined immunodeficiency. CDR3 protein: CASSLGLHTEAFF. Here the CDR3 DNA reads TGTGCCAGCAGTTTGGGTTTACACACTGAAGCTTTCTTT.